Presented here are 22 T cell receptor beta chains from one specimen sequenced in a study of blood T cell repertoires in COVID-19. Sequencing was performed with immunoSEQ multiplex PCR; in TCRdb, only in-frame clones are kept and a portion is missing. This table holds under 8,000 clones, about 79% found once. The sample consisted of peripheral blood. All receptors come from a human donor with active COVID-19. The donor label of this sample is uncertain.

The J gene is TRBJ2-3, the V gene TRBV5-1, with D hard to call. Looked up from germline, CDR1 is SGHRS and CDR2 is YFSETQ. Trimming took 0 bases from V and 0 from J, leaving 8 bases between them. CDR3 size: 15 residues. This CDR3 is CASSLDGRSTDTQYF. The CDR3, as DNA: TGCGCCAGCAGCTTGGACGGCAGGAGCACAGATACGCAGTATTTT.

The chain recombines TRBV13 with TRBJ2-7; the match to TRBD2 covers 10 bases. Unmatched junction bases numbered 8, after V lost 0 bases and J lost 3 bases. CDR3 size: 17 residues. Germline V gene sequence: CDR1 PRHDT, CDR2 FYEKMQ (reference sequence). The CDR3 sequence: CASSLGLAGAPYYEQYF. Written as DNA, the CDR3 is TGTGCCAGCAGCTTAGGTCTAGCGGGAGCTCCTTACTACGAGCAGTACTTC. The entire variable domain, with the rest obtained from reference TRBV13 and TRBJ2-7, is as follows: AAGVIQSPRHLIKEKRETATLKCYPIPRHDTVYWYQQGPGQDPQFLISFYEKMQSDKGSIPDRFSAQQFSDYHSELNMSSLELGDSALYFCASSLGLAGAPYYEQYFGPGTRLTVT.

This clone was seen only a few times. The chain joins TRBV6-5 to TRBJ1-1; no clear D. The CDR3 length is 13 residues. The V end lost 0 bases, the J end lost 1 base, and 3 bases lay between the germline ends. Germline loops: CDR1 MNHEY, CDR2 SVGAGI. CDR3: CASSYSRNTEAFF. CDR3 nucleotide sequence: TGTGCCAGCAGTTACTCTAGGAACACTGAAGCTTTCTTT.

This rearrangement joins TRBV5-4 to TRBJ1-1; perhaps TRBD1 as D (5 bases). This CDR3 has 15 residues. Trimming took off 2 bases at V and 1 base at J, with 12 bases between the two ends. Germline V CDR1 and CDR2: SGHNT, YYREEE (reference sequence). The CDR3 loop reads CASSFPNRGNTEAFF. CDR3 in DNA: TGTGCCAGCAGCTTCCCTAATAGGGGGAACACTGAAGCTTTCTTT.

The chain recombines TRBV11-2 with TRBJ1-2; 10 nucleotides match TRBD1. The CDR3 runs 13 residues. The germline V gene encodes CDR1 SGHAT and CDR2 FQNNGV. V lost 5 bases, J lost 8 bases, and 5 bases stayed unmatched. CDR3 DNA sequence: TGTGCCAGCAGCCCCGGGACAGGGGCCGGCTACACCTTC. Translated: CASSPGTGAGYTF.

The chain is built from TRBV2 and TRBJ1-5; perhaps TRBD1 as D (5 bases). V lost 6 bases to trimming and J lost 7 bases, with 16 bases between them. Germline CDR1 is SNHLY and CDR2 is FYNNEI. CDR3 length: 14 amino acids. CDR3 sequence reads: CASSQEGTRQPQHF. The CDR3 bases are TGTGCCAGCAGCCAGGAGGGGACGCGGCAGCCCCAGCATTTT.

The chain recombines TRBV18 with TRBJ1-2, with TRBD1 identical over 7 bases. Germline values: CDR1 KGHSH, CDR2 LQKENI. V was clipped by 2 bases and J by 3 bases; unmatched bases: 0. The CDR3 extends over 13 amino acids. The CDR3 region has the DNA TGTGCCAGCTCACCAGGGACAGACTATGGCTACACCTTC. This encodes CASSPGTDYGYTF.

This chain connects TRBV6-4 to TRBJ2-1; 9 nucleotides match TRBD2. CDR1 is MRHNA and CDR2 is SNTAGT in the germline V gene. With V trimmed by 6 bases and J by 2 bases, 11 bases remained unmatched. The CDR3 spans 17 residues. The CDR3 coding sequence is TGTGCCAGCAGCCTCTATAGCGGGAGAGGCGCCTACAATGAGCAGTTCTTC. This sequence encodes CASSLYSGRGAYNEQFF.

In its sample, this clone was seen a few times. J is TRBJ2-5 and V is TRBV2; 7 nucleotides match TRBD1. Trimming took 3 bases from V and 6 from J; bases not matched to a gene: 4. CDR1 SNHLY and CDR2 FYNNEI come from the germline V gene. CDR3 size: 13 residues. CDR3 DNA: TGTGCCAGCAGTGATGACAGGGCTAAGACCCAGTACTTC. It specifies CASSDDRAKTQYF.

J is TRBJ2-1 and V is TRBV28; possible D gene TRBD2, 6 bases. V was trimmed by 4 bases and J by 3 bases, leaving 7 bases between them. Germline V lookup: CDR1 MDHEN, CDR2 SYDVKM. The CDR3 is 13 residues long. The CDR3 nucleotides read TGTGCCAGCAGTTCGACTAGCTACAATGAGCAGTTCTTC. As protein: CASSSTSYNEQFF.

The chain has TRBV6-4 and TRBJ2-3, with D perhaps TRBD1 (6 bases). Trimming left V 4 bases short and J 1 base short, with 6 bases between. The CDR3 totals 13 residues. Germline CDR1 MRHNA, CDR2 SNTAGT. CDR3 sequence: CASSGQGTDTQYF. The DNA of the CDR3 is TGTGCCAGCAGTGGACAGGGCACAGATACGCAGTATTTT.

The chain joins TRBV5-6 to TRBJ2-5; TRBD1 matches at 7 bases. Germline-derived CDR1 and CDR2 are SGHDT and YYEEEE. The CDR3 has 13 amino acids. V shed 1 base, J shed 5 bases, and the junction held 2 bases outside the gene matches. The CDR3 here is CASSLQGEETQYF. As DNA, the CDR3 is TGTGCCAGCAGCTTGCAGGGGGAGGAGACCCAGTACTTC. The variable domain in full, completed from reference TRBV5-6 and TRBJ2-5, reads DAGVTQSPTHLIKTRGQQVTLRCSPKSGHDTVSWYQQALGQGPQFIFQYYEEEERQRGNFPDRFSGHQFPNYSSELNVNALLLGDSALYLCASSLQGEETQYFGPGTRLLVL.

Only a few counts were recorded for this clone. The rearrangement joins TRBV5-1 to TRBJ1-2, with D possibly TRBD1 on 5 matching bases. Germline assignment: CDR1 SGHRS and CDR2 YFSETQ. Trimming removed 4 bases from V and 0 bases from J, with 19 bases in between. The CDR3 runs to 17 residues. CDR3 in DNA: TGCGCCAGCAGCGCCGCCCGACAGCCCAAGACTAACTATGGCTACACCTTC. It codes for CASSAARQPKTNYGYTF.

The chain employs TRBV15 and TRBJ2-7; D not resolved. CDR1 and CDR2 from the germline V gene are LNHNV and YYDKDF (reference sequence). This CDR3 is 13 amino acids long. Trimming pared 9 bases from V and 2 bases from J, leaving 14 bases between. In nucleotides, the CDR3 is TGTGCCACGCAAGAGGATAACACCTACGAGCAGTACTTC. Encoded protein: CATQEDNTYEQYF.

In DNA, the CDR3 is TGTGCCAGCAGCCCCGGGGGGGCCCGGCAGACCCAGTACTTC. Amino acids: CASSPGGARQTQYF. This chain uses TRBV28 with TRBJ2-5; 8 nucleotides align to TRBD2. Germline values: CDR1 MDHEN, CDR2 SYDVKM. This CDR3 comprises 14 residues. Trimming at V came to 6 bases and at J to 6 bases, leaving 9 bases not matched to a gene.

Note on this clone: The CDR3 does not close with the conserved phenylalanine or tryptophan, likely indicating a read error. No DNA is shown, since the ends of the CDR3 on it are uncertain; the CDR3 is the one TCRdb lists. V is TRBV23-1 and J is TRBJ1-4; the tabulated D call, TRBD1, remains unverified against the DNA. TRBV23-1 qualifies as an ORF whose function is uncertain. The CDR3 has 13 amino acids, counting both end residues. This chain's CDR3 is CASSQNSPGQGAS.

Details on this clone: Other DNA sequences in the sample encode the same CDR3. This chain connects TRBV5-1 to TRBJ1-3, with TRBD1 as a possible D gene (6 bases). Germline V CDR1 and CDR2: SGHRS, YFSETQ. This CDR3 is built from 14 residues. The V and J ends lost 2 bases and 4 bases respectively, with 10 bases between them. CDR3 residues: CASSLQGSGNTIYF. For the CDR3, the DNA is TGCGCCAGCAGCTTACAGGGATCCGGAAACACCATATATTTT.

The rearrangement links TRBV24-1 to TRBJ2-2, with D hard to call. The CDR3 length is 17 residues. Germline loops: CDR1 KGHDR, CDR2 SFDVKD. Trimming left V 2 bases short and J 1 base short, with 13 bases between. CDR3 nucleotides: TGTGCCACCAGTGATTATAATGAGAGACTGAACACCGGGGAGCTGTTTTTT. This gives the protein CATSDYNERLNTGELFF.

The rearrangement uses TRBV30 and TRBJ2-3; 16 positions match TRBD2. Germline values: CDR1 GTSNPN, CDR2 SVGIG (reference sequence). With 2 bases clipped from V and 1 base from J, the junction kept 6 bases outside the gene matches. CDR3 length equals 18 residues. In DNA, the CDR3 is TGTGCCTGGAGTACGGGACTAGCGGGGGGGCCGGGCACAGATACGCAGTATTTT. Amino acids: CAWSTGLAGGPGTDTQYF.

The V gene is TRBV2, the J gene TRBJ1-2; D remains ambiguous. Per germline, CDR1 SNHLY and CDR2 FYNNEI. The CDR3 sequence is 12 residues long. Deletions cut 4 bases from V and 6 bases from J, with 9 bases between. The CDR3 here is CASSVRNHGYTF. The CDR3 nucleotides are TGTGCCAGCAGTGTCAGGAATCATGGCTACACCTTC.

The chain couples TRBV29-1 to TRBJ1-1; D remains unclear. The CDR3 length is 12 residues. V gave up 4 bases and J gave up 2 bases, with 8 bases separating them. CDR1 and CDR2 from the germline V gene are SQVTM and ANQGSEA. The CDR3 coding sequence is TGCAGCGTTGCGAACAGTAACACTGAAGCTTTCTTT. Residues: CSVANSNTEAFF.

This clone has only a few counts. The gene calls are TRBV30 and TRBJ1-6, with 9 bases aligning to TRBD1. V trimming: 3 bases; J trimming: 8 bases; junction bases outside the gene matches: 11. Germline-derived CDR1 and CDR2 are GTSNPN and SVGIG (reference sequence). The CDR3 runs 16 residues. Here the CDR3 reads CAWSRDRVRPDSPLHF. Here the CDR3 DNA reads TGTGCCTGGAGCAGGGACAGGGTCCGACCGGATTCACCCCTCCACTTT.